This TCR beta chain is drawn from a study of vaccination effects on CD4 cells after COVID-19. Findings of the study overall: The study had few convalescent patients and no early post-infection timepoints. Marked clonal contraction was seen late after vaccination (in both infection- and vaccine-induced clones).

Profiled with immunoSEQ multiplex PCR; TCRdb holds only in-frame clones, not every one. The sample lists 55,000 to 80,000 clones, roughly 80% occurring once. Sequencing was preceded by expansion of antigen-specific CD4+ T cells with viral peptide pools in the ViraFEST assay. Researchers isolated CD4+ T cells once 9 to 11 days of culture had elapsed. None of these healthy vaccinees had been infected with SARS-CoV-2 before vaccination. IL-2 at about 9.7 IU/ml and peptides at about 9.2 ug/ml were added to cultured PBMC, approximately 2 million per well. Half-medium replacement with IL-2 medium occurred on days 3 and 7. As concerns this clone: The target antigen is unknown.

This CDR3 region has 14 residues. Looked up from germline, CDR1 is SGDLS and CDR2 is YYNGEE. Trimming stripped 0 bases from V and 2 bases from J, with 8 bases between. This TCR derives from a human donor who received a COVID-19 vaccine. The source was CD4+ T cells from PBMCs cultured with SARS-CoV-2 spike peptides, collected before COVID-19 vaccination. The J gene is TRBJ1-2, the V gene TRBV9; D gene unclear. In DNA form, the CDR3 reads TGTGCCAGCAGCGTAGGGGCAGGAAACTATGGCTACACCTTC. It specifies CASSVGAGNYGYTF.